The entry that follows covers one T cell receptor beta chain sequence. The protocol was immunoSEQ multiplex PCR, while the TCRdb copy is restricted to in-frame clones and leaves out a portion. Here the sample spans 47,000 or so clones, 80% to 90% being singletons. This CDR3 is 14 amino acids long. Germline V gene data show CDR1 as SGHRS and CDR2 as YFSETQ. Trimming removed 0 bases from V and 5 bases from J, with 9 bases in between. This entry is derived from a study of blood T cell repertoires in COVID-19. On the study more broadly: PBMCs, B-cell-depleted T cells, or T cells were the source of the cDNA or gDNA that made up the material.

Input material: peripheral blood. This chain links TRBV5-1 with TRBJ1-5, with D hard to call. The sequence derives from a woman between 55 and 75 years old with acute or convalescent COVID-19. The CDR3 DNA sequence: TGCGCCAGCAGCTTGGCAAGCGGTGATCAGCCCCAGCATTTT. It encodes CASSLASGDQPQHF.